The 29 T cell receptor beta chains below were found in one sample sequenced in a study of blood T cell repertoires in COVID-19. Using immunoSEQ multiplex PCR, the repertoire was profiled, and TCRdb retains in-frame clones only, with some absent. In the table there are 130,000 to 150,000 clones, roughly 80% of which are singletons. Sequenced input: peripheral blood. These receptors were taken from a woman in her thirties or forties with active or convalescent COVID-19.

The V gene is TRBV24-1, the J gene TRBJ2-1, with D possibly being TRBD1 (6 bases). V gave up 7 bases and J gave up 4 bases, with 13 bases separating them. The CDR3 has 14 amino acids. Germline V gives CDR1 KGHDR, CDR2 SFDVKD. The CDR3 bases are TGTGCCACCAGGGGAACAGGGAGTTACAATGAGCAGTTCTTC. This translates into CATRGTGSYNEQFF.

The chain has TRBV7-2 and TRBJ2-1; possibly TRBD2 for D (6 bases). The CDR3 covers 14 residues. The V gene lost 11 bases and the J gene lost 8 bases, with 22 bases spanning the gap. Germline-derived CDR1 and CDR2 are SGHTA and FQGNSA. The DNA for the CDR3 is TGTGCCTCTATTCGCACGGGAGACGGGGATGAGCAGTTCTTC. This gives the protein CASIRTGDGDEQFF.

Here the CDR3 DNA reads TGTGCCAGTAGTTCTTGGACAGGGGAGGCGGCAGAGACCCAGTACTTC. Translation gives CASSSWTGEAAETQYF. The chain recombines TRBV19 with TRBJ2-5; TRBD1 aligns across 9 bases. The CDR3 spans 16 residues. Per germline, CDR1 LNHDA and CDR2 SQIVND (reference sequence). Trimming removed 5 bases from V and 4 bases from J; junction bases left unmatched: 11.

V gene TRBV19 combines with J gene TRBJ2-3; D is uncertain. CDR1 is LNHDA and CDR2 is SQIVND in the germline V gene (reference sequence). Deletions cut 4 bases from V and 0 bases from J, with 11 bases between. This CDR3 contains 15 residues. CDR3 bases: TGTGCCAGTAGTACCCCGACAAAGAGCACAGATACGCAGTATTTT. Encoded protein: CASSTPTKSTDTQYF.

This clone was seen a handful of times. The chain joins TRBV28 to TRBJ1-3; the D gene is possibly TRBD1 (5 bases). The V end was cut by 4 bases, the J end by 4 bases, with 14 bases between. Germline V lookup: CDR1 MDHEN, CDR2 SYDVKM. The length of the CDR3 is 15 residues. CDR3 coding DNA: TGTGCCAGCAGTTCCGGGGGGGTGCGCGGAAACACCATATATTTT. Translation: CASSSGGVRGNTIYF.

This chain links TRBV28 with TRBJ1-5; tentatively, D is TRBD1 (5 bases). CDR1 MDHEN and CDR2 SYDVKM come from the germline V gene. The CDR3 contains 15 residues. Trimming left V 3 bases short and J 1 base short, with 10 bases between. This CDR3 is CASSFPGGSNQPQHF. The CDR3 nucleotides are TGTGCCAGCAGTTTTCCGGGGGGGAGCAATCAGCCCCAGCATTTT.

The chain couples TRBV28 to TRBJ2-7; 11 positions match TRBD2. Germline trimming cut 2 bases from V and 4 bases from J; bases unmatched to any gene: 4. CDR3 size: 15 residues. Germline CDR1 and CDR2: MDHEN and SYDVKM. CDR3 sequence reads: CASSLGLAGLYEQYF. In DNA form, the CDR3 reads TGTGCCAGCAGTTTAGGACTAGCGGGCTTGTACGAGCAGTACTTC.

CDR3 sequence reads: CASSLQGAGQPQHF. CDR3 in DNA: TGTGCCAGCAGCTTACAGGGGGCCGGGCAGCCCCAGCATTTT. This rearrangement joins TRBV7-2 to TRBJ1-5; the match to TRBD1 covers 8 bases. This CDR3 is 14 amino acids long. V trimming: 2 bases; J trimming: 7 bases; junction bases outside the gene matches: 4. The germline gives CDR1 SGHTA, CDR2 FQGNSA.

The rearrangement links TRBV9 to TRBJ2-3, with D perhaps TRBD1 (6 bases). Trimming removed 0 bases from V and 5 bases from J, with 13 bases in between. Germline V CDR1 and CDR2: SGDLS, YYNGEE. The CDR3 is made up of 15 amino acids. As DNA, the CDR3 is TGTGCCAGCAGCGTAGGGAACAGGGACCGAGATACGCAGTATTTT. Translating it yields CASSVGNRDRDTQYF.

The CDR3 protein is CASSVASGSPLHF. The CDR3 DNA is TGTGCCAGCAGTGTTGCCAGCGGTTCACCCCTCCACTTT. This chain links TRBV2 with TRBJ1-6, with D hard to call. The CDR3 has 13 residues. The V end was cut by 4 bases, the J end by 9 bases, with 10 bases between. Germline V lookup: CDR1 SNHLY, CDR2 FYNNEI. Full variable domain (remainder filled in from reference TRBV2 and TRBJ1-6): EPEVTQTPSHQVTQMGQEVILRCVPISNHLYFYWYRQILGQKVEFLVSFYNNEISEKSEIFDDQFSVERPDGSNFTLKIRSTKLEDSAMYFCASSVASGSPLHFGNGTRLTVT.

The gene calls are TRBV6-6 and TRBJ1-5; TRBD1 agrees at 8 bases. This CDR3 has 19 amino acids. CDR1 MNHNY and CDR2 SVGAGI come from the germline V gene (reference sequence). Trimming removed 5 bases from V and 2 bases from J; junction bases left unmatched: 17. For the CDR3, the DNA is TGTGCCAGCAGTCGAACACGGACAGGGCTCCTATTGGGCAATCAGCCCCAGCATTTT. Residues: CASSRTRTGLLLGNQPQHF.

This chain connects TRBV5-4 to TRBJ1-5; D gene unclear. The CDR3 has 12 amino acids. CDR1 is SGHNT, CDR2 YYREEE, per germline (reference sequence). Trimming removed 0 bases at V and 7 bases at J, with 5 bases between. CDR3 protein: CASSLDGQPQHF. As DNA, the CDR3 is TGTGCCAGCAGCTTGGACGGGCAGCCCCAGCATTTT.

The rearrangement links TRBV15 to TRBJ1-5; D is possibly TRBD1 (5 bases). Trimming took 7 bases from V and 1 from J, leaving 11 bases between them. There are 14 residues in the CDR3. Looked up from germline, CDR1 is LNHNV and CDR2 is YYDKDF (reference sequence). CDR3 coding DNA: TGTGCCACCAACGGCGGGGGGAGCAATCAGCCCCAGCATTTT. This translates into CATNGGGSNQPQHF.

The chain recombines TRBV6-5 with TRBJ2-7; TRBD2 is a possible D gene (5 bases). Trimming left V 0 bases short and J 2 bases short, with 8 bases between. Germline-derived CDR1 and CDR2 are MNHEY and SVGAGI. This CDR3 is built from 14 residues. CDR3 nucleotide sequence: TGTGCCAGCAGTTACTCAGACGGGACCTACGAGCAGTACTTC. Its protein is CASSYSDGTYEQYF.

V is TRBV6-6 and J is TRBJ2-3; D gene uncertain. Trimming removed 6 bases from V and 3 bases from J, with 22 bases in between. The CDR3 covers 17 residues. Per germline, CDR1 MNHNY and CDR2 SVGAGI (reference sequence). The CDR3 protein is CASSRTGMGSWTDTQYF. CDR3 sequence (DNA): TGTGCCAGCAGCCGAACGGGTATGGGTTCGTGGACAGATACGCAGTATTTT.

The rearrangement joins TRBV2 to TRBJ1-1, with D perhaps TRBD1 (5 bases). This CDR3 contains 13 residues. Trimming took 5 bases from V and 8 from J, leaving 15 bases between them. Germline CDR1 and CDR2: SNHLY and FYNNEI. The CDR3, as DNA: TGTGCCAGCAGTAACCAGGGCAAGGGGGAAGCTTTCTTT. This sequence encodes CASSNQGKGEAFF.

The CDR3 nucleotides read TGTGCCAGCAGCCGAGAGGCTCTCCCGGAAGAGACCCAGTACTTC. Encoded protein: CASSREALPEETQYF. The J gene is TRBJ2-5, the V gene TRBV28; no reliable D call. The germline V gene has CDR1 MDHEN and CDR2 SYDVKM. Trimming shortened V by 6 bases and J by 3 bases, and 17 bases separated the two germline ends. There are 15 residues in the CDR3.

The genes are TRBV4-1 and TRBJ1-4, with 9 bases lining up with TRBD1. Germline V gives CDR1 MGHRA, CDR2 YSYEKL. With V trimmed by 4 bases and J by 3 bases, 9 bases remained unmatched. This CDR3 is built from 17 residues. The CDR3 spells CASSRAQGAMANEKLFF. CDR3 coding DNA: TGCGCCAGCAGCCGTGCACAGGGGGCGATGGCTAATGAAAAACTGTTTTTT.

V gene TRBV6-5 combines with J gene TRBJ1-2; 7 nucleotides align to TRBD1. V dropped 9 bases and J dropped 4; count of bases not matched to a gene: 8. Per germline, CDR1 MNHEY and CDR2 SVGAGI. The CDR3 covers 13 residues. The CDR3 loop reads CASRLTGTYGYTF. The DNA of the CDR3 is TGTGCCAGTCGCTTGACAGGGACCTATGGCTACACCTTC.

This sequence joins TRBV6-5 and TRBJ1-2; 9 nucleotides line up with TRBD1. CDR3 length equals 14 residues. Looked up from germline, CDR1 is MNHEY and CDR2 is SVGAGI. With V trimmed by 5 bases and J by 8 bases, 9 bases remained unmatched. CDR3: CASSRDRERKGYTF. DNA of the CDR3: TGTGCCAGCAGTAGGGACAGGGAAAGAAAAGGCTACACCTTC.

The genes are TRBV2 and TRBJ1-1; D ambiguous. The V end lost 8 bases, the J end lost 0 bases, and 16 bases lay between the germline ends. Looked up from germline, CDR1 is SNHLY and CDR2 is FYNNEI. The CDR3 length is 15 residues. The CDR3 DNA sequence: TGTGCCAGCCGGAAACAGACTATCATGAACACTGAAGCTTTCTTT. Its translation is CASRKQTIMNTEAFF.

This clone occurred a few times. This chain joins TRBV4-1 and TRBJ1-2; 9 bases map to TRBD1. Germline V CDR1 and CDR2: MGHRA, YSYEKL. J was trimmed by 6 bases and V by 4 bases; bases with no gene match: 9. The CDR3 spans 15 residues. CDR3 loop: CASSRTGTGLDGYTF. The CDR3 DNA sequence: TGCGCCAGCAGCCGCACCGGGACAGGGCTTGATGGCTACACCTTC.

This chain links TRBV11-2 with TRBJ1-1; 7 bases line up with TRBD1. The germline V gene has CDR1 SGHAT and CDR2 FQNNGV. The J segment lost 1 base and the V segment lost 6 bases, leaving 5 bases of the junction unmatched. This CDR3 spans 14 amino acids. For the CDR3, the DNA is TGTGCCAGCAGACCGACAGGGACGAACACTGAAGCTTTCTTT. This translates into CASRPTGTNTEAFF. The variable domain in full, completed from reference TRBV11-2 and TRBJ1-1, reads EAGVAQSPRYKIIEKRQSVAFWCNPISGHATLYWYQQILGQGPKLLIQFQNNGVVDDSQLPKDRFSAERLKGVDSTLKIQPAKLEDSAVYLCASRPTGTNTEAFFGQGTRLTVV.

A remark on this clone: The same CDR3 is also encoded by other DNA sequences in this sample. The gene calls are TRBV6-5 and TRBJ2-1; 7 bases agree with TRBD1. Germline CDR1 MNHEY, CDR2 SVGAGI. V lost 2 bases and J lost 0; bases outside the gene matches: 1. This CDR3 has 15 residues. In DNA, the CDR3 is TGTGCCAGCAGTTACGACAGGGCCTCCTACAATGAGCAGTTCTTC. Amino acid sequence: CASSYDRASYNEQFF.

This chain links TRBV28 with TRBJ2-5, with TRBD2 as a possible D gene (5 bases). Germline V CDR1 and CDR2: MDHEN, SYDVKM. This CDR3 contains 15 residues. V was clipped by 2 bases and J by 4 bases, with 14 bases between them. The CDR3: CASSLGTTRGETQYF. CDR3 DNA sequence: TGTGCCAGCAGTTTAGGCACTACTCGGGGAGAGACCCAGTACTTC.

The chain links TRBV6-5 to TRBJ2-7; 7 bases match TRBD1. V dropped 3 bases and J dropped 2; count of bases not matched to a gene: 7. The CDR3 spans 15 residues. Per the germline V gene, CDR1 is MNHEY and CDR2 is SVGAGI. The CDR3 is CASSYISDRPYEQYF. CDR3 in DNA: TGTGCCAGCAGTTATATATCGGACAGGCCCTACGAGCAGTACTTC.

DNA of the CDR3: TGTGCCAGCAGCCCTTCAGGTTTGGGGCAGTCTCCGCAGTACTTC. Protein: CASSPSGLGQSPQYF. This chain joins TRBV4-2 and TRBJ2-7; TRBD1 might be the D (5 bases). The CDR3 totals 15 residues. CDR1 LGHNA and CDR2 YNFKEQ come from the germline V gene. Trimming shortened V by 4 bases and J by 9 bases, and 22 bases separated the two germline ends.

The CDR3 loop is CASRIIQGRGLNTEAFF. CDR3 DNA: TGTGCCAGCCGGATAATCCAGGGCAGGGGGCTCAACACTGAAGCTTTCTTT. The chain joins TRBV2 to TRBJ1-1; 8 bases line up with TRBD1. The ends lost 8 bases at V and 2 bases at J; junction bases unmatched: 16. CDR3 length: 17 amino acids. Germline values: CDR1 SNHLY, CDR2 FYNNEI.

This sequence joins TRBV7-2 and TRBJ2-1; no definite D call. Trimming pared 3 bases from V and 9 bases from J, leaving 9 bases between. The germline gives CDR1 SGHTA, CDR2 FQGNSA. The CDR3 runs 12 residues. The CDR3 nucleotides are TGTGCCAGCAGCTTCGTTCGCGGTGAGCAGTTCTTC. This encodes CASSFVRGEQFF. Combining the CDR3 with reference TRBV7-2 and TRBJ2-1 gives the whole variable domain GAGVSQSPSNKVTEKGKDVELRCDPISGHTALYWYRQSLGQGLEFLIYFQGNSAPDKSGLPSDRFSAERTGGSVSTLTIQRTQQEDSAVYLCASSFVRGEQFFGPGTRLTVL.